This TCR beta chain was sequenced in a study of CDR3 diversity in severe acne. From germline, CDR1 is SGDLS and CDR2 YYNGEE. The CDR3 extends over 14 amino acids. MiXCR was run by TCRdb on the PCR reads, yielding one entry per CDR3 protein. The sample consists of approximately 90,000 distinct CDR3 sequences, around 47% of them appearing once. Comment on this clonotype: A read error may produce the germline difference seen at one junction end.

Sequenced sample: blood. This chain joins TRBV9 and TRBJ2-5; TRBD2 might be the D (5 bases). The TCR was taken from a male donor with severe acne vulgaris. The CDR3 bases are TGCGCCAGCAGCCAAGATGGGGATGGGGAGACCCAGCACTTC. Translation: CASSQDGDGETQHF.